This record covers a single T cell receptor beta chain. This specimen belongs to a study of blood T cell repertoires in COVID-19. Study summary: Both acute and convalescent COVID-19 samples were obtained from the United States, Italy and Spain. PBMCs, B-cell-depleted T cells, or T cells provided the cDNA or gDNA that made up the material.

In the source study's methods: Reference gene primer amplification yielded estimated nucleated cell counts. Data came from immunoSEQ multiplex PCR; TCRdb stores just in-frame clones and leaves some out. The V and J calls and clone size are taken from that table; D and trimming were inferred from the DNA. Among approximately 400,000 clones, 81% were seen once, and the ten largest hold under 1.2%. The germline gives CDR1 MNHEY, CDR2 SVGAGI. The V gene lost 9 bases and the J gene lost 0 bases, with 8 bases spanning the gap. CDR3 length: 13 amino acids. The chain uses TRBV6-5 and TRBJ2-2, with D uncertain. Material: peripheral blood. The origin of this receptor is a human donor with acute or convalescent COVID-19. The donor label of this sample is uncertain. CDR3 DNA sequence: TGTGCCAGTAAAAGCCCGAACACCGGGGAGCTGTTTTTT. It encodes CASKSPNTGELFF.